A selection of T cell receptor beta chains follows, all from one sample in a study of blood T cells in healthy people across ages. TCRdb passed the 5' RACE reads through MiXCR, listing each CDR3 protein once. The table lists 800,000 or so distinct CDR3 sequences, 20% to 25% of them singletons. This sample was also put to use in a study of T cells of mothers and their children.

Sequencing was performed on blood. These receptors originate from a boy aged 5-17 years in good health. The CDR3 runs from the conserved cysteine through the conserved F or W. The order of the fields is D gene, V gene, clone size, J gene, CDR3 DNA, CDR3 protein. A D gene is named only where the DNA matches it firmly. Some rows mark clone size as missing; the rest say once, few, many or name a class of expanded clone.

>NA|TRBV21-1|NA|TRBJ2-6
TGTGCCAACCGAGAGAGGGGACAGACTATCTCTGGGGCCAACGTCCTGACTTTC
CANRERGQTISGANVLTF
>NA|TRBV29-1|few|TRBJ2-4
TGCAGCGTTGCCAGGGATTGGGACATTCAGTACTTC
CSVARDWDIQYF
>NA|TRBV7-2|NA|TRBJ2-7
TGTGCCAGCAGCTTAGACCCCCGGTTGGGCTACGAGCAGTACTTC
CASSLDPRLGYEQYF
>NA|TRBV6-2/TRBV6-3|few|TRBJ1-1
TGTGCCAGCAGTTACTCGAGAGTGAACACTGAAGCTTTCTTT
CASSYSRVNTEAFF
>NA|TRBV18|few|TRBJ1-2
TGTGCCAGCTCACCAGCCGGGGGCAGGAACGGCTACACCTTC
CASSPAGGRNGYTF
>NA|TRBV3-1|NA|TRBJ2-3
TGTGCCAGCGGCCAGGGCAGCCTTTCCACAGATACGCAGTATTTT
CASGQGSLSTDTQYF
>NA|TRBV5-1|NA|TRBJ2-5
TGCGCCAGCAGCTTGGAATCGGCAGACCAAGAGACCCAGTACTTC
CASSLESADQETQYF
>TRBD1|TRBV9|few|TRBJ1-2
TGTGCCACAGCCGGGACAGACTATGGCTACACCTTC
CATAGTDYGYTF
>NA|TRBV7-2|NA|TRBJ2-2
TGTGCCCTTCAACCGGGTGCCACAAGGACCGGGGAGCTGTTTTTT
CALQPGATRTGELFF
>TRBD1|TRBV28|few|TRBJ2-1
TGTGCCAGCAGCTCGTCCGGGACAGGGTTGCATGAGCAGTTCTTC
CASSSSGTGLHEQFF
>NA|TRBV18|NA|TRBJ1-2
TGTGCCAGCACGGACAGAGATGACTATGGCTACACCTTC
CASTDRDDYGYTF
>NA|TRBV7-8|few|TRBJ1-5
TGTGCCAGCAGCTTTGACTTCGATCAGCCCCAGCATTTT
CASSFDFDQPQHF
>NA|TRBV4-2|few|TRBJ1-1
TGTGCCAGCAGCCAAGAACGGTGGGAAAACGAAGCTTTCTTT
CASSQERWENEAFF
>TRBD1|TRBV29-1|NA|TRBJ1-1
TGCAGCGTTCCCACAGGGGGCGACACTGAAGCTTTCTTT
CSVPTGGDTEAFF
>NA|TRBV2|NA|TRBJ2-5
TGTGCCAGCAGGGGGGACGGAGGAGAGACCCAGTACTTC
CASRGDGGETQYF
>NA|TRBV3-1|NA|TRBJ2-7
TGTGCCAGCAGCCAAGAATCTCGGTTTGGTCCTTCCTACGAGCAGTACTTC
CASSQESRFGPSYEQYF
>NA|TRBV6-6|NA|TRBJ2-7
TGTGCCAGCAACTCTTGGTTTTACGAGCAGTACTTC
CASNSWFYEQYF
>TRBD2|TRBV7-2|NA|TRBJ2-2
TGTGCCAGCAGCCAGAGGCTAGCGGGAGATCCGGGCGGGGAGCTGTTTTTT
CASSQRLAGDPGGELFF
>NA|TRBV20-1|NA|TRBJ2-6
TGCAGTGCTAGATTCCCCCCTGGGGCCAACGTCCTGACTTTC
CSARFPPGANVLTF
>NA|TRBV10-3|few|TRBJ2-4
TGTGCCATCAGTGACAGGGGTTCGGGGAACATTCAGTACTTC
CAISDRGSGNIQYF
>NA|TRBV7-9|NA|TRBJ2-1
TGTGCCAGCAGTCTAGCGACCTCCTACAATGAGCAGTTCTTC
CASSLATSYNEQFF
>NA|TRBV27|NA|TRBJ2-7
TGTGCCAGCAGTTTTGTGCAGGCAGGGGACGAGCAGTACTTC
CASSFVQAGDEQYF
>NA|TRBV7-2|NA|TRBJ2-3
TGTGCCAGCAGCTTAGTTCCGGGATCGCCCACAGATACGCAGTATTTT
CASSLVPGSPTDTQYF
>NA|TRBV7-3|NA|TRBJ2-5
TGTGCCAGCAGCCCTGACGCACTGGAGACCCAGTACTTC
CASSPDALETQYF
>TRBD1|TRBV4-3|NA|TRBJ2-7
TGCGCCAGCAGCCAAGACCGGACAGGGGATGTAGGATACGAGCAGTACTTC
CASSQDRTGDVGYEQYF
>NA|TRBV20-1|NA|TRBJ2-2
TGCAGCGCCAGGCGGGCCCTCACCGGGGAGCTGTTTTTT
CSARRALTGELFF
>NA|TRBV28|NA|TRBJ1-4
TGTGCCAGCAGTTTGTATTATAGTGGGATAAATGAAAAACTGTTTTTT
CASSLYYSGINEKLFF
>TRBD2|TRBV15|few|TRBJ2-1
TGTGCCACCAGCAGGAGGACTAGCGCGTACAATGAGCAGTTCTTC
CATSRRTSAYNEQFF
>NA|TRBV7-9|few|TRBJ2-5
TGTGCCAGCAGCATTCCTAGGGACGGGGAGGTGCAAGAGACCCAGTACTTC
CASSIPRDGEVQETQYF
>NA|TRBV7-2|few|TRBJ1-1
TGTGCCAGCAGCTTAGTTTTGGGATCTGCTTTCTTT
CASSLVLGSAFF
>NA|TRBV6-8|NA|TRBJ2-7
TGTGCCAGCAGTTACCCGCGGTCGCATACCTGGAGTGGCGAGCAGTACTTC
CASSYPRSHTWSGEQYF
>NA|TRBV30|NA|TRBJ1-2
TGTGCCTGGAGCGAGGGGCAAGACTATGGCTACACCTTC
CAWSEGQDYGYTF
>NA|TRBV29-1|few|TRBJ2-7
TGCAGCGTTGGTGGCGGCAGCGGAGGGTTTGTCCAGCAGTACTTC
CSVGGGSGGFVQQYF
>TRBD2|TRBV7-9|few|TRBJ2-7
TGTGCCAGCAGCCCTTGGACTAGCGGCCCCTACGAGCAGTACTTC
CASSPWTSGPYEQYF
>NA|TRBV11-3|many|TRBJ2-1
TGTGCCAGCAGCCCGGATTACAATGAGCAGTTCTTC
CASSPDYNEQFF
>TRBD1|TRBV7-8|few|TRBJ2-5
TGTGCCAGCAGCTTCTGGGACAGGGAAGATGCCCAGTACTTC
CASSFWDREDAQYF
>TRBD1|TRBV9|NA|TRBJ1-1
TGTGCCAGCAGCGTTACGACAGGGGCGAACACTGAAGCTTTCTTT
CASSVTTGANTEAFF
>TRBD2|TRBV2|NA|TRBJ2-5
TGTGCCTGCCTGGGTAGCGGGAGTCTTAGGACGGAAGAGACCCAGTACTTC
CACLGSGSLRTEETQYF
>TRBD1|TRBV4-3|few|TRBJ2-5
TGCGCCAGCAGCCAACACCTGACAGGGGTTCCGGTAGAGACCCAGTACTTC
CASSQHLTGVPVETQYF
>NA|TRBV12-3/TRBV12-4|few|TRBJ2-5
TGTGCCAGCATCCCGACAGGAGTCCAAGAGACCCAGTACTTC
CASIPTGVQETQYF
>NA|TRBV7-3|few|TRBJ2-5
TGTGCCAGCAGCCCAAAACTAGGGCACCAAGAGACCCAGTACTTC
CASSPKLGHQETQYF
>NA|TRBV7-2|many|TRBJ2-5
TGCGCCAGCAGCTTGGTATCTCAAGAGACCCAGTACTTC
CASSLVSQETQYF
>NA|TRBV28|few|TRBJ2-1
TGTGCCAGCAAACGTCGTACAACCCACAATGAGCAGTTCTTC
CASKRRTTHNEQFF
>NA|TRBV28|few|TRBJ1-1
TGTGCCAGCACCACCTGGGGGTTCATGAACACTGAAGCTTTCTTT
CASTTWGFMNTEAFF
>TRBD1|TRBV6-6|NA|TRBJ1-1
TGTGCCAGCAGTTTACACGAAATAGACAGGGGCACTGAAGCTTTCTTT
CASSLHEIDRGTEAFF
>NA|TRBV4-3|NA|TRBJ1-5
TGCGCCAGCAGCGCCGTCAGGGGAAGCAATCAGCCCCAGCATTTT
CASSAVRGSNQPQHF